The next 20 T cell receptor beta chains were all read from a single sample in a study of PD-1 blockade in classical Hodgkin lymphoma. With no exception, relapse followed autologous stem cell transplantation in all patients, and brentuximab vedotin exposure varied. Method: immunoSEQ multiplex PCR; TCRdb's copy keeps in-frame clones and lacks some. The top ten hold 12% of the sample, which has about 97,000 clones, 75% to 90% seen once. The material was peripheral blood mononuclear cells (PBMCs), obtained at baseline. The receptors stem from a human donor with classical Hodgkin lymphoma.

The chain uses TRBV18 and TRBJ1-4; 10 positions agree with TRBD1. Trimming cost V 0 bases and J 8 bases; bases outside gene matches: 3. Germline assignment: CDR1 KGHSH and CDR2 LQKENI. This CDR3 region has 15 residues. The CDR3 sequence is CASSPPGQGGEKLFF. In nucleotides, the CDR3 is TGTGCCAGCTCACCACCAGGACAGGGGGGCGAAAAACTGTTTTTT. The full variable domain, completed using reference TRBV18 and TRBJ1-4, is NAGVMQNPRHLVRRRGQEARLRCSPMKGHSHVYWYRQLPEEGLKFMVYLQKENIIDESGMPKERFSAEFPKEGPSILRIQQVVRGDSAAYFCASSPPGQGGEKLFFGSGTQLSVL.

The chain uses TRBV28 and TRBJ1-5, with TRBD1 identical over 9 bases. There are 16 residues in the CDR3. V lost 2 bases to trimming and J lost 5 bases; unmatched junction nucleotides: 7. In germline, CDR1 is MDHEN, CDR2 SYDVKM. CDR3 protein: CASSLQGTGSHQPQHF. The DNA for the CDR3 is TGTGCCAGCAGTTTACAGGGGACAGGGAGCCATCAGCCCCAGCATTTT.

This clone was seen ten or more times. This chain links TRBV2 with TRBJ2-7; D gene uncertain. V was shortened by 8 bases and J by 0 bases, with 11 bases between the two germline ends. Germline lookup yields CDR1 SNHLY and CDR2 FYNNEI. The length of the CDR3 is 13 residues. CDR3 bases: TGTGCCAGCTGGGCCAGGAGCTCCTACGAGCAGTACTTC. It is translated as CASWARSSYEQYF.

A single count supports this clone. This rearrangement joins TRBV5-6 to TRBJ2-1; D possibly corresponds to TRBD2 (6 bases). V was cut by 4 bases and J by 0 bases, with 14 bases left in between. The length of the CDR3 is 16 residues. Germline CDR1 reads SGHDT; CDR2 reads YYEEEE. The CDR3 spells CASSPLAASSYNEQFF. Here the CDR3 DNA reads TGTGCCAGCAGCCCCTTAGCGGCGAGCTCCTACAATGAGCAGTTCTTC.

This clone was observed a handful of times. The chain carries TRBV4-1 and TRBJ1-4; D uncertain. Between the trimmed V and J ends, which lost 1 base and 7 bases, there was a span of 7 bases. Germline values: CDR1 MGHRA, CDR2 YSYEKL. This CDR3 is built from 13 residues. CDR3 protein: CASSQVRGEKLFF. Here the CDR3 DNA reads TGCGCCAGCAGCCAAGTTCGGGGTGAAAAACTGTTTTTT.

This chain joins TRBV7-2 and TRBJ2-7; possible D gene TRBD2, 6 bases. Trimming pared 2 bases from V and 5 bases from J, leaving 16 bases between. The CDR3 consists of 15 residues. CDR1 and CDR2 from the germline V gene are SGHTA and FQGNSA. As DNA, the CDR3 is TGTGCCAGCAGCTTATTATCCCAGCGGGTCAACGAGCAGTACTTC. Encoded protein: CASSLLSQRVNEQYF.

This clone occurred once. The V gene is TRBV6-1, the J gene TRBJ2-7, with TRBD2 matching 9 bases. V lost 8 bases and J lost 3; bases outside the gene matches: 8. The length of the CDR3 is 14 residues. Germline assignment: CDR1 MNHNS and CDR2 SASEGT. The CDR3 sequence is CASSRAGGIYEQYF. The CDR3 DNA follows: TGTGCCAGCTCTCGGGCGGGAGGGATCTACGAGCAGTACTTC.

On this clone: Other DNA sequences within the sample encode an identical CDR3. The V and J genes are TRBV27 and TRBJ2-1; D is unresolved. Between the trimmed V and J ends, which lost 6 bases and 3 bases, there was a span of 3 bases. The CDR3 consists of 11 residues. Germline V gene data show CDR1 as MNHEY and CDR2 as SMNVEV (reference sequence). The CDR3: CASSLYNEQFF. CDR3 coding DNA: TGTGCCAGCAGCCTCTACAATGAGCAGTTCTTC.

Written as DNA, the CDR3 is TGTGCCAGCAGCCTGGGACTAGCGGGGGACTACGAGCAGTACTTC. Encoded protein: CASSLGLAGDYEQYF. This chain links TRBV5-6 with TRBJ2-7; 14 positions agree with TRBD2. In germline, CDR1 is SGHDT, CDR2 YYEEEE. The CDR3 consists of 15 residues. The junction had 3 bases not matched to a gene; V was cut back by 4 bases and J by 3 bases. Full variable domain (rest looked up from reference TRBV5-6 and TRBJ2-7): DAGVTQSPTHLIKTRGQQVTLRCSPKSGHDTVSWYQQALGQGPQFIFQYYEEEERQRGNFPDRFSGHQFPNYSSELNVNALLLGDSALYLCASSLGLAGDYEQYFGPGTRLTVT.

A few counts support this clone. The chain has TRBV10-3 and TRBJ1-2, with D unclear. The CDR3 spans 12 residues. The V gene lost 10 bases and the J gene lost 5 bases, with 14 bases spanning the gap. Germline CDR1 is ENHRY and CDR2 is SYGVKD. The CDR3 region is CATTGQTYGYTF. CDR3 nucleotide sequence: TGTGCCACAACGGGCCAAACTTATGGCTACACCTTC.

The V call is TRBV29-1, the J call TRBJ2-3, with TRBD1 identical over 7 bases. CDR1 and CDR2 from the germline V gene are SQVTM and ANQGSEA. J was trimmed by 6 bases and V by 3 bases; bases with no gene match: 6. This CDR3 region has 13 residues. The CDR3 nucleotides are TGCAGCGTTGACCAGGGGGATTCGGATACGCAGTATTTT. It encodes CSVDQGDSDTQYF.

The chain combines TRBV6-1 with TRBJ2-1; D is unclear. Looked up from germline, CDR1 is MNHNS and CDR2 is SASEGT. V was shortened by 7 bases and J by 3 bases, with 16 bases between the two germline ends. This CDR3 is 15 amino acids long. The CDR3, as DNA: TGTGCCAGCACCGAAGGGTCAGCAGGCTACAATGAGCAGTTCTTC. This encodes CASTEGSAGYNEQFF.

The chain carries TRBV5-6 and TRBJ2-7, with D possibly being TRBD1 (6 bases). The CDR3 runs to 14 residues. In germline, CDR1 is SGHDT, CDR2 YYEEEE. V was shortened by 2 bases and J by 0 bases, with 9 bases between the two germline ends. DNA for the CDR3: TGTGCCAGCAGCTTCGACAGGATCTCCTACGAGCAGTACTTC. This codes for CASSFDRISYEQYF.

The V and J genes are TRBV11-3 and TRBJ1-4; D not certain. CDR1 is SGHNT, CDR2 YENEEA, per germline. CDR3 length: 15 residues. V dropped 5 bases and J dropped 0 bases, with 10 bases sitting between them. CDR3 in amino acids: CASSADGATNEKLFF. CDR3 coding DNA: TGTGCCAGCAGCGCCGACGGTGCAACTAATGAAAAACTGTTTTTT.

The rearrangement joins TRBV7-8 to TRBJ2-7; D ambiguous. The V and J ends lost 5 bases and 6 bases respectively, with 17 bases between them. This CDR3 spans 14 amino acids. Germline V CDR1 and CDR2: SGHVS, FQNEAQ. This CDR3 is CASSPLAFLSEQYF. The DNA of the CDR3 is TGTGCCAGCAGCCCATTGGCATTTTTGAGCGAGCAGTACTTC. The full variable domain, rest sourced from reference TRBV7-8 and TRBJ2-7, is GAGVSQSPRYKVAKRGQDVALRCDPISGHVSLFWYQQALGQGPEFLTYFQNEAQLDKSGLPSDRFFAERPEGSVSTLKIQRTQQEDSAVYLCASSPLAFLSEQYFGPGTRLTVT.

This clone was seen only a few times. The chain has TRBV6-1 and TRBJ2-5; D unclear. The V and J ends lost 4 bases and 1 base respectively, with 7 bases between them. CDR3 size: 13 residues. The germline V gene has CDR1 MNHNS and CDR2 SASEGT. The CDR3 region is CASSGWGQETQYF. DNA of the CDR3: TGTGCCAGCAGTGGGTGGGGCCAAGAGACCCAGTACTTC.

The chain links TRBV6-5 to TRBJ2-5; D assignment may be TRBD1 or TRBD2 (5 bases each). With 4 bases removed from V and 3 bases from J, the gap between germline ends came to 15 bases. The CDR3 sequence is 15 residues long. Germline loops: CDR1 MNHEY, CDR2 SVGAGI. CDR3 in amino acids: CASSSTGTPKETQYF. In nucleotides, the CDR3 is TGTGCCAGCAGTTCCACCGGGACGCCGAAAGAGACCCAGTACTTC.

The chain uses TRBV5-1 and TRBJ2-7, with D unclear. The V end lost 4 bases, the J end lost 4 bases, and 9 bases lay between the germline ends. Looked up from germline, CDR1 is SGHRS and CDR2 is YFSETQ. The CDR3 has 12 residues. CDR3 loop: CASSTDKYEQYF. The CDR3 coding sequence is TGCGCCAGCAGCACAGACAAGTACGAGCAGTACTTC. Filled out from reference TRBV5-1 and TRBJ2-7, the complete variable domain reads KAGVTQTPRYLIKTRGQQVTLSCSPISGHRSVSWYQQTPGQGLQFLFEYFSETQRNKGNFPGRFSGRQFSNSRSEMNVSTLELGDSALYLCASSTDKYEQYFGPGTRLTVT.

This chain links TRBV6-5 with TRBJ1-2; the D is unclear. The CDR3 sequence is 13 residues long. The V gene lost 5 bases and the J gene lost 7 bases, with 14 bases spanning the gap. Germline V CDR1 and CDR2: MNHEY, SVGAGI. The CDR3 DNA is TGTGCCAGCAGTCCCCCGACGGCCGGTGGCTACACCTTC. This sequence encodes CASSPPTAGGYTF.

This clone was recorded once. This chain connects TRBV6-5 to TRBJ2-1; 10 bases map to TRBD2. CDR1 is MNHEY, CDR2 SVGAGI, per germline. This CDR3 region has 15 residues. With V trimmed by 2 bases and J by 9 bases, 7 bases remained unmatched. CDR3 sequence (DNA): TGTGCCAGCAGTTACGACCAGCGGGAGGGCGGTGAGCAGTTCTTC. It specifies CASSYDQREGGEQFF.